This T cell receptor beta chain was identified in a study of technical replicates of blood from a handful of donors. After removal of 5 bases from V and 9 bases from J, the junction contained 13 bases not matched to a gene. CDR1 SGHTA and CDR2 FQGNSA come from the germline V gene. The CDR3 length is 15 residues. Generated by immunoSEQ multiplex PCR, the TCRdb table keeps only in-frame clones and is missing some. The sample has some 82,000 clones, roughly 97% seen once. This receptor was obtained from a human donor in good health. Input material: T cells isolated from PBMCs. V usage is TRBV7-2 and J usage is TRBJ1-2; 9 bases match TRBD1. Here the CDR3 DNA reads TGTGCCAGCAGCCCCGGGACAGGGTCATTTCTTAGCTACACCTTC. Its translation is CASSPGTGSFLSYTF.